This passage covers 31 T cell receptor beta chains from one sample sequenced in a study of human T cells and chemical hapten exposure. TCRdb re-derived calls from the RACE reads in MiXCR, one entry per CDR3 protein. This sample has about 110,000 distinct CDR3 sequences, with 10% to 15% found just once. Time point denoted: pre-sensitization, week 0. Treatment: therapeutic diphenylcyclopropenone sensitization with weekly scalp DPC. Source: whole blood, taken in connection with sensitization to the hapten diphenylcyclopropenone (DPC). The receptors originated from a woman between 50 and 59 years old with alopecia areata. Some clones in this sample may be carry-over from other donors' samples.

This clonotype was seen only a few times. The chain couples TRBV29-1 to TRBJ1-1; D gene uncertain. The CDR3 length is 12 residues. V lost 5 bases to trimming and J lost 0 bases, with 7 bases between them. Germline CDR1 reads SQVTM; CDR2 reads ANQGSEA. The CDR3 reads CSVTDLNTEAFF. The CDR3 bases are TGCAGCGTTACAGACCTGAACACTGAAGCTTTCTTT. The variable domain in full, completed from reference TRBV29-1 and TRBJ1-1, reads SAVISQKPSRDICQRGTSLTIQCQVDSQVTMMFWYRQQPGQSLTLIATANQGSEATYESGFVIDKFPISRPNLTFSTLTVSNMSPEDSSIYLCSVTDLNTEAFFGQGTRLTVV.

The chain links TRBV12-3 or TRBV12-4 to TRBJ1-1; D gene unclear. Between the trimmed V and J ends, which lost 2 bases and 0 bases, there was a span of 7 bases. The CDR3 is 14 residues long. The CDR3 DNA follows: TGTGCCAGCAGTTTATTTTCTGTGAACACTGAAGCTTTCTTT. Amino acid sequence: CASSLFSVNTEAFF.

Comments on this clonotype: The junction shows a germline mismatch at one end, possibly a read error. This chain links TRBV18 with TRBJ2-7; perhaps TRBD1 as D (6 bases). Germline V lookup: CDR1 KGHSH, CDR2 LQKENI. This CDR3 is built from 10 residues. CDR3: CASSHGTIGF. CDR3 in DNA: TGTGCCAGCTCTCATGGGACAATCGGCTTC.

This chain links TRBV6-2 or TRBV6-3 with TRBJ2-2; a possible D gene is TRBD1 (5 bases). Trimming removed 9 bases at V and 9 bases at J, with 14 bases between. CDR3 length equals 12 residues. Germline values: CDR1 MNHEY, CDR2 SVGEGT. CDR3 bases: TGTGCCAGTACCGAGATGGGGCGGGAGCTGTTTTTT. Its translation is CASTEMGRELFF.

This clonotype was counted between two and nine times. The chain couples TRBV6-5 to TRBJ2-7; 10 bases map to TRBD2. V shed 0 bases, J shed 2 bases, and the junction held 4 bases outside the gene matches. The CDR3 is made up of 16 amino acids. The germline V gene has CDR1 MNHEY and CDR2 SVGAGI. CDR3: CASSYSAGGATYEQYF. The CDR3 DNA sequence: TGTGCCAGCAGTTACTCAGCGGGAGGGGCAACCTACGAGCAGTACTTC.

The chain couples TRBV20-1 to TRBJ2-1; possible D gene TRBD1, 6 bases. This CDR3 has 11 residues. Germline CDR1 DFQATT, CDR2 SNEGSKA (reference sequence). DNA for the CDR3: TGCAGGTCGGGAAGGGGGAATGAGCAGTTCTTC. Protein: CRSGRGNEQFF.

The chain couples TRBV7-2 to TRBJ2-5; 7 nucleotides line up with TRBD1. The germline gives CDR1 SGHTA, CDR2 FQGNSA. V dropped 2 bases and J dropped 2; count of bases not matched to a gene: 5. This CDR3 is 15 amino acids long. CDR3 in DNA: TGTGCCAGCAGCTTAACGACAGGGATTCAAGAGACCCAGTACTTC. This codes for CASSLTTGIQETQYF.

This clonotype was counted at least ten times. The gene calls are TRBV20-1 and TRBJ1-6, with TRBD1 matching 7 bases. V lost 5 bases, J lost 10 bases, and 11 bases stayed unmatched. The CDR3 has 14 residues. Germline V gene data show CDR1 as DFQATT and CDR2 as SNEGSKA (reference sequence). CDR3 loop: CSAGRGAVDSPLHF. For the CDR3, the DNA is TGCAGTGCTGGCAGGGGGGCAGTTGACTCACCCCTCCACTTT.

In its sample, this clonotype was seen a few times. V and J are TRBV7-2 and TRBJ2-3, with 12 bases matching TRBD2. Germline values: CDR1 SGHTA, CDR2 FQGNSA. The V segment lost 5 bases and the J segment 3 bases; nucleotides outside the gene matches: 9. The CDR3 covers 17 residues. CDR3 DNA: TGTGCCAGCAGCCCACGTCCTAGCGGGGGGGCAACAGATACGCAGTATTTT. Translated: CASSPRPSGGATDTQYF.

CDR3 in amino acids: CASSYSSRPSSYNEQFF. The CDR3 DNA reads TGTGCCAGCAGTTACTCATCTCGCCCGAGCTCCTACAATGAGCAGTTCTTC. The V gene is TRBV6-5, the J gene TRBJ2-1; D call uncertain. Trimming shortened V by 0 bases and J by 0 bases, and 12 bases separated the two germline ends. Germline V gene lookup returns CDR1 MNHEY and CDR2 SVGAGI. The CDR3 length is 17 residues.

This clonotype has a count of ten or more. The V call is TRBV14, the J call TRBJ1-2, with TRBD1 identical over 8 bases. The trim removed 4 bases at V and 0 bases at J, leaving 4 bases unmatched. CDR1 SGHDN and CDR2 FVKESK come from the germline V gene. This CDR3 region has 15 residues. The CDR3 region is CASSPLTGANYGYTF. CDR3 sequence (DNA): TGTGCCAGCAGCCCGTTGACAGGGGCTAACTATGGCTACACCTTC.

This clonotype has a handful of counts. CDR3 protein: CSARGGRGSNTGELFF. CDR3 bases: TGCAGTGCCAGGGGAGGTAGGGGATCGAACACCGGGGAGCTGTTTTTT. The chain joins TRBV20-1 to TRBJ2-2, with D possibly being TRBD1 or TRBD2 (6 bases each). CDR3 length: 16 amino acids. Between the trimmed V and J ends, which lost 6 bases and 0 bases, there was a span of 17 bases. In germline, CDR1 is DFQATT, CDR2 SNEGSKA (reference sequence).

In this sample, this clonotype turned up a few times. The rearrangement joins TRBV2 to TRBJ2-3, with TRBD2 matching over 12 bases. The CDR3 is 15 amino acids. V dropped 8 bases and J dropped 5; count of bases not matched to a gene: 8. CDR1 and CDR2 (germline): SNHLY, FYNNEI. The CDR3 coding sequence is TGTGCCAGCGACTACTTGACTAGCGGGGGAGATACGCAGTATTTT. It specifies CASDYLTSGGDTQYF. The full variable domain, completed using reference TRBV2 and TRBJ2-3, is EPEVTQTPSHQVTQMGQEVILRCVPISNHLYFYWYRQILGQKVEFLVSFYNNEISEKSEIFDDQFSVERPDGSNFTLKIRSTKLEDSAMYFCASDYLTSGGDTQYFGPGTRLTVL.

This clonotype was seen only a few times. The rearrangement uses TRBV4-1 and TRBJ2-5, with D maybe TRBD2 (7 bases). The ends were cut back, 4 bases at V and 3 bases at J, with 18 bases in the middle. CDR3 length: 16 amino acids. Germline loops: CDR1 MGHRA, CDR2 YSYEKL. CDR3 in amino acids: CASSLPWGGGEETQYF. The CDR3 DNA reads TGCGCCAGCAGCCTTCCCTGGGGGGGCGGGGAAGAGACCCAGTACTTC.

The sample holds many counts of this clonotype. The chain employs TRBV6-4 and TRBJ2-1, with D possibly matching TRBD1 (5 bases). Germline CDR1 is MRHNA and CDR2 is SNTAGT. The CDR3 runs 15 residues. Trimming left V 5 bases short and J 5 bases short, with 16 bases between. The CDR3 DNA reads as TGTGCCAGCAGTCTACAGGCGGTACTAAACAATGAGCAGTTCTTC. The encoded protein is CASSLQAVLNNEQFF.

V usage is TRBV18 and J usage is TRBJ1-2; TRBD1 matches at 8 bases. The CDR3 is made up of 14 amino acids. Germline CDR1 reads KGHSH; CDR2 reads LQKENI. Trimming at V came to 6 bases and at J to 3 bases, leaving 6 bases not matched to a gene. CDR3 bases: TGTGCCAGCTCCCGGGACAGGTCTGACTATGGCTACACCTTC. It specifies CASSRDRSDYGYTF.

V is TRBV7-2 and J is TRBJ1-1; 8 bases fit TRBD1. CDR1 is SGHTA, CDR2 FQGNSA, per germline. The V gene end was trimmed by 5 bases and the J gene end by 3 bases; junction bases not matched to a gene: 2. This CDR3 comprises 13 residues. The CDR3 is CASSGQGDTEAFF. The CDR3 DNA follows: TGTGCCAGCAGCGGACAGGGCGACACTGAAGCTTTCTTT.

This clonotype turned up a few times. This chain uses TRBV5-1 with TRBJ2-4; D is unclear. V lost 4 bases and J lost 5, with 7 bases in between. CDR1 and CDR2 (germline): SGHRS, YFSETQ. CDR3 length: 12 residues. This CDR3 reads CASSPQQNIQYF. The CDR3 DNA follows: TGCGCCAGCAGCCCACAGCAAAACATTCAGTACTTC.

The gene calls are TRBV4-3 and TRBJ1-4; D might be TRBD1 (5 bases). Deletions cut 8 bases from V and 8 bases from J, with 15 bases between. Germline loops: CDR1 LGHNA, CDR2 YSLEER. The CDR3 extends over 13 amino acids. The CDR3 is CASRDRVREKLFF. CDR3 bases: TGCGCCAGCCGAGACAGAGTGAGGGAAAAACTGTTTTTT.

This clonotype was counted only a few times. V gene TRBV28 combines with J gene TRBJ1-1; D unresolved. The CDR3 spans 14 residues. Trimming shortened V by 9 bases and J by 4 bases, and 18 bases separated the two germline ends. Germline V gives CDR1 MDHEN, CDR2 SYDVKM. DNA of the CDR3: TGTGCCAGTCGGAAAAGGACGGTCTCCACTGAAGCTTTCTTT. Amino acid sequence: CASRKRTVSTEAFF.

The V call is TRBV5-6, the J call TRBJ2-6; D call uncertain. The germline V gene encodes CDR1 SGHDT and CDR2 YYEEEE. Trimming cost V 4 bases and J 1 base, with 9 bases left between them. The CDR3 is 15 amino acids. CDR3 residues: CASSQRSSGANVLTF. CDR3 sequence (DNA): TGTGCCAGCAGCCAGCGTTCTTCTGGGGCCAACGTCCTGACTTTC.

This clonotype has just a few counts. V usage is TRBV5-6 and J usage is TRBJ1-1; perhaps TRBD1 as D (5 bases). CDR1 SGHDT and CDR2 YYEEEE come from the germline V gene. This CDR3 comprises 11 residues. V was shortened by 4 bases and J by 7 bases, with 8 bases between the two germline ends. CDR3 loop: CASSQGFEAFF. CDR3 DNA: TGTGCCAGCAGCCAGGGATTTGAAGCTTTCTTT.

The chain is built from TRBV11-2 and TRBJ2-1, with TRBD1 identical over 10 bases. The CDR3 is 15 residues long. The junction had 2 bases not matched to a gene; V was cut back by 2 bases and J by 4 bases. Germline loops: CDR1 SGHAT, CDR2 FQNNGV. The CDR3 bases are TGTGCCAGCAGCTTATTGGGACAGGGGTACAATGAGCAGTTCTTC. It encodes CASSLLGQGYNEQFF.

This clonotype was observed at least ten times. Its ends do not fully match the called genes, so a read error is possible. The chain joins TRBV29-1 to TRBJ2-7; the D gene could be TRBD1 or TRBD2 (5 bases each). This CDR3 region has 12 residues. Germline CDR1 is SQVTM and CDR2 is ANQGSEA. CDR3 sequence (DNA): TGCAGCGTGATACCCGGGACCTATGAGCAGTACTTC. Encoded protein: CSVIPGTYEQYF.

This clonotype was seen ten or more times. The chain recombines TRBV7-2 with TRBJ1-4; D call uncertain. The germline V and J ends were trimmed by 5 bases and 7 bases, with 11 bases remaining between them. Germline V gene sequence: CDR1 SGHTA, CDR2 FQGNSA. The CDR3 is 13 amino acids. CDR3 loop: CASSPRPGEKLFF. The CDR3 coding sequence is TGTGCCAGCAGCCCCCGTCCCGGTGAAAAACTGTTTTTT.

This clonotype occurred a few times. The rearrangement links TRBV2 to TRBJ2-3; possible D gene TRBD2, 7 bases. Germline V CDR1 and CDR2: SNHLY, FYNNEI. This CDR3 is 16 amino acids long. V gave up 7 bases and J gave up 0 bases, with 17 bases separating them. CDR3 DNA: TGTGCCAGCACCCTAGGGGGGGGAGCTAGCACAGATACGCAGTATTTT. Translation: CASTLGGGASTDTQYF.

This clonotype was counted between two and nine times. The chain is built from TRBV7-6 and TRBJ2-5; 8 bases match TRBD2. Germline-derived CDR1 and CDR2 are SGHVS and FNYEAQ. The CDR3 consists of 15 residues. J gave up 4 bases and V 0 bases, and 4 bases lay outside the gene matches. Here the CDR3 reads CASSLATGGRETQYF. Written as DNA, the CDR3 is TGTGCCAGCAGCTTAGCCACGGGGGGGCGAGAGACCCAGTACTTC.

This clonotype appeared a few times. The chain combines TRBV27 with TRBJ1-6; 7 bases agree with TRBD1. Germline CDR1 is MNHEY and CDR2 is SMNVEV (reference sequence). The CDR3 contains 14 residues. The V gene end was trimmed by 5 bases and the J gene end by 7 bases; junction bases not matched to a gene: 5. CDR3 sequence (DNA): TGTGCCAGCAGTGTGACAGGGTGGAATTCACCCCTCCACTTT. Translated: CASSVTGWNSPLHF.

V usage is TRBV28 and J usage is TRBJ2-5; D ambiguous. Germline V gene lookup returns CDR1 MDHEN and CDR2 SYDVKM. CDR3 size: 12 residues. V was shortened by 5 bases and J by 7 bases, with 11 bases between the two germline ends. The CDR3 protein is CASSPPLVTQYF. CDR3 DNA: TGTGCCAGCAGTCCGCCTTTGGTGACCCAGTACTTC. Using reference TRBV28 and TRBJ2-5 for the parts outside the CDR3, the full variable domain is DVKVTQSSRYLVKRTGEKVFLECVQDMDHENMFWYRQDPGLGLRLIYFSYDVKMKEKGDIPEGYSVSREKKERFSLILESASTNQTSMYLCASSPPLVTQYFGPGTRLLVL.

This clonotype appeared many times. The chain combines TRBV9 with TRBJ2-1; perhaps TRBD2 as D (5 bases). CDR1 and CDR2 from the germline V gene are SGDLS and YYNGEE. This CDR3 region has 13 residues. The V and J ends lost 5 bases and 4 bases respectively, with 10 bases between them. The CDR3 DNA reads as TGTGCCAGCAGTGTGCCGGGGTACAATGAGCAGTTCTTC. Amino acid sequence: CASSVPGYNEQFF.

This chain uses TRBV28 with TRBJ1-5, with D possibly matching TRBD1 (5 bases). CDR1 and CDR2 from the germline V gene are MDHEN and SYDVKM. The CDR3 runs to 12 residues. V gave up 7 bases and J gave up 4 bases, with 8 bases separating them. CDR3 sequence (DNA): TGTGCCAGCAAGCCAGGGAATCAGCCCCAGCATTTT. The encoded protein is CASKPGNQPQHF.